Below are 27 T cell receptor beta chains sequenced from a single sample in a study of T cell responses to AZD1222 COVID-19 vaccine. The assay was immunoSEQ multiplex PCR, and TCRdb's table has in-frame clones only and misses some. Found here are some 84,000 clones, 80% to 90% of them singletons; the top ten hold 16%. Sequenced here: peripheral blood, sampled on day 0 of AZD1222 vaccination. These receptors originate from an adult in good health.

Only one count was recorded for this clone. The chain combines TRBV27 with TRBJ2-7; TRBD1 is a possible D gene (6 bases). The germline V gene has CDR1 MNHEY and CDR2 SMNVEV (reference sequence). The length of the CDR3 is 14 residues. Deletions cut 3 bases from V and 1 base from J, with 10 bases between. Here the CDR3 DNA reads TGTGCCAGCAGTTTCCGGGACATGTCCTACGAGCAGTACTTC. Translated, it gives CASSFRDMSYEQYF.

This chain joins TRBV5-4 and TRBJ2-5; 7 positions agree with TRBD1. The CDR3 spans 16 residues. Germline CDR1 is SGHNT and CDR2 is YYREEE (reference sequence). Unmatched junction bases numbered 10, after V lost 3 bases and J lost 2 bases. CDR3 sequence: CASSSLQGIGQETQYF. DNA of the CDR3: TGTGCCAGCAGCTCCCTACAGGGGATCGGGCAAGAGACCCAGTACTTC.

The chain couples TRBV27 to TRBJ1-5; D remains ambiguous. The length of the CDR3 is 12 residues. Deletions cut 7 bases from V and 3 bases from J, with 7 bases between. Looked up from germline, CDR1 is MNHEY and CDR2 is SMNVEV (reference sequence). The CDR3 region has the DNA TGTGCCAGCAAAAGCCCCAATCAGCCCCAGCATTTT. It specifies CASKSPNQPQHF.

The gene calls are TRBV28 and TRBJ1-3, with 10 bases matching TRBD1. The germline CDR1 and CDR2 sequences are MDHEN and SYDVKM. V was clipped by 3 bases and J by 4 bases; unmatched bases: 3. The CDR3 has 15 residues. Written as DNA, the CDR3 is TGTGCCAGCAGTTTGGGACAGGGGCAAGGAAACACCATATATTTT. Translation gives CASSLGQGQGNTIYF.

V usage is TRBV11-2 and J usage is TRBJ2-7; no firm D call. Between the trimmed V and J ends, which lost 5 bases and 2 bases, there was a span of 13 bases. From germline, CDR1 is SGHAT and CDR2 FQNNGV. The CDR3 runs 14 residues. The CDR3 reads CASSELLTPYEQYF. CDR3 DNA: TGTGCCAGCAGCGAACTCTTAACTCCCTACGAGCAGTACTTC.

The rearrangement uses TRBV14 and TRBJ2-1, with D hard to call. CDR1 and CDR2 from the germline V gene are SGHDN and FVKESK. This CDR3 contains 11 residues. Deletions cut 4 bases from V and 5 bases from J, with 3 bases between. The chain's CDR3 is CASSLDNEQFF. The CDR3 region has the DNA TGTGCCAGCAGCCTAGACAATGAGCAGTTCTTC. The full variable domain, in which reference TRBV14 and TRBJ2-1 provide the parts outside the CDR3, is EAGVTQFPSHSVIEKGQTVTLRCDPISGHDNLYWYRRVMGKEIKFLLHFVKESKQDESGMPNNRFLAERTGGTYSTLKVQPAELEDSGVYFCASSLDNEQFFGPGTRLTVL.

The CDR3 DNA is TGTGCCAGCAGTTTAACTGGGGTTTTAGAGCTGGGATTGGGCTATGGCTACACCTTC. Protein product: CASSLTGVLELGLGYGYTF. The chain is built from TRBV28 and TRBJ1-2; D unclear. With 2 bases removed from V and 4 bases from J, the gap between germline ends came to 26 bases. Germline V gene lookup returns CDR1 MDHEN and CDR2 SYDVKM. CDR3 length: 19 amino acids.

The chain employs TRBV3-1 (or the pseudogene TRBV3-2) and TRBJ2-7, with 8 bases that match TRBD1. V shed 2 bases, J shed 0 bases, and the junction held 9 bases outside the gene matches. Germline lookup yields CDR1 LGHDT and CDR2 YNNKEL (reference sequence). The CDR3 loop spans 17 amino acids. The CDR3 DNA is TGTGCCAGCAGCCAAACCAAAACAGGGGGAACCTCCTACGAGCAGTACTTC. Translated, it gives CASSQTKTGGTSYEQYF.

The chain is built from TRBV15 and TRBJ1-5; perhaps TRBD1 as D (6 bases). The germline V gene has CDR1 LNHNV and CDR2 YYDKDF (reference sequence). The CDR3 consists of 16 residues. V lost 2 bases, J lost 4 bases, and 15 bases lay in between. The CDR3 loop is CATSRFGSGVNQPQHF. The DNA of the CDR3 is TGTGCCACCAGCAGATTCGGTTCAGGGGTGAATCAGCCCCAGCATTTT.

This rearrangement joins TRBV3-1 (or the pseudogene TRBV3-2) to TRBJ1-1; D is unclear. The CDR3 totals 13 residues. Germline CDR1 LGHDT, CDR2 YNNKEL (reference sequence). Trimming shortened V by 0 bases and J by 10 bases, and 12 bases separated the two germline ends. The CDR3 sequence is CASSQDVAPGAFF. The CDR3, as DNA: TGTGCCAGCAGCCAAGATGTGGCCCCCGGAGCTTTCTTT.

The chain recombines TRBV7-3 with TRBJ2-6, with a tentative D call TRBD2 (7 bases). This CDR3 spans 17 amino acids. Germline CDR1 and CDR2: SGHTA and FQGTGA. Trimming took 5 bases from V and 0 from J, leaving 14 bases between them. The CDR3 region has the DNA TGTGCCAGCAGCGAGGGGGGGCCCCCCTCTGGGGCCAACGTCCTGACTTTC. As protein: CASSEGGPPSGANVLTF.

This chain uses TRBV4-1 with TRBJ2-1; 8 nucleotides align to TRBD2. V shed 5 bases, J shed 6 bases, and the junction held 12 bases outside the gene matches. CDR1 is MGHRA and CDR2 is YSYEKL in the germline V gene. The CDR3 length is 16 residues. The CDR3 here is CASSYYSGASPNEQFF. CDR3 DNA: TGCGCCAGCAGCTATTATAGCGGGGCTTCCCCCAATGAGCAGTTCTTC.

This clone was counted once. The chain has TRBV20-1 and TRBJ2-3; D remains unclear. The CDR3 has 10 amino acids. V was shortened by 8 bases and J by 11 bases, with 14 bases between the two germline ends. Germline CDR1 and CDR2: DFQATT and SNEGSKA (reference sequence). In DNA form, the CDR3 reads TGCAGTCCCCTACAGCGTCGGCAGTATTTT. Its protein is CSPLQRRQYF.

The V and J genes are TRBV19 and TRBJ1-4, with D tentatively TRBD1 (5 bases). With 3 bases removed from V and 3 bases from J, the gap between germline ends came to 14 bases. Germline CDR1 is LNHDA and CDR2 is SQIVND (reference sequence). This CDR3 has 16 amino acids. DNA for the CDR3: TGTGCCAGTAGTATCCCCCAAGGGGAGTCTAATGAAAAACTGTTTTTT. This gives the protein CASSIPQGESNEKLFF.

The rearrangement joins TRBV7-6 to TRBJ2-5; D not certain. The germline V and J ends were trimmed by 2 bases and 3 bases, with 1 base remaining between them. Germline CDR1 reads SGHVS; CDR2 reads FNYEAQ. CDR3 length: 11 amino acids. The CDR3 loop reads CASSLKETQYF. The CDR3 DNA sequence: TGTGCCAGCAGCTTAAAAGAGACCCAGTACTTC.

The chain couples TRBV30 to TRBJ2-4; D is unclear. The CDR3 totals 13 residues. V dropped 5 bases and J dropped 0 bases, with 8 bases sitting between them. Germline V gene sequence: CDR1 GTSNPN, CDR2 SVGIG (reference sequence). The CDR3 here is CAWSGVAKNIQYF. In DNA form, the CDR3 reads TGTGCCTGGTCTGGGGTAGCCAAAAACATTCAGTACTTC.

The chain employs TRBV7-9 and TRBJ1-6, with 8 bases lining up with TRBD1. The CDR3 is made up of 17 amino acids. Per germline, CDR1 SEHNR and CDR2 FQNEAQ (reference sequence). Trimming cost V 5 bases and J 0 bases; bases outside gene matches: 6. The CDR3 region is CASSPGQASSYNSPLHF. The CDR3 DNA follows: TGTGCCAGCAGCCCGGGACAGGCGAGCTCCTATAATTCACCCCTCCACTTT.

The V gene is TRBV12-3 or TRBV12-4, the J gene TRBJ2-7; D call uncertain. Trimming took 2 bases from V and 9 from J, leaving 11 bases between them. The CDR3 is 12 residues long. The CDR3 nucleotides are TGTGCCAGCAGTTTATCGAGTTTGGGGCAGTACTTC. Translated: CASSLSSLGQYF.

This clone was observed a single time. The J gene is TRBJ2-3, the V gene TRBV4-2; tentatively, D is TRBD2 (5 bases). This CDR3 is built from 17 residues. V shed 0 bases and J shed 6 bases, with 19 bases lying between them. The germline V gene encodes CDR1 LGHNA and CDR2 YNFKEQ. CDR3 in amino acids: CASSQDRLASPADTQYF. In nucleotides, the CDR3 is TGTGCCAGCAGCCAAGATCGGTTAGCGTCTCCCGCTGATACGCAGTATTTT.

The genes are TRBV18 and TRBJ2-7; possibly TRBD1 for D (6 bases). The CDR3 consists of 13 residues. V gave up 1 base and J gave up 3 bases, with 7 bases separating them. CDR1 and CDR2 from the germline V gene are KGHSH and LQKENI. The CDR3 protein is CASSPQQGYEQYF. The CDR3 nucleotides are TGTGCCAGCTCACCACAACAGGGCTACGAGCAGTACTTC.

The chain uses TRBV6-2 or TRBV6-3 and TRBJ2-7; D may be TRBD1 (5 bases). Between the trimmed V and J ends, which lost 2 bases and 4 bases, there was a span of 18 bases. Per germline, CDR1 MNHEY and CDR2 SVGEGT. The CDR3 has 16 residues. CDR3 nucleotide sequence: TGTGCCAGCAGTTACGCCCCAGGGAAAAAGGAGTACGAGCAGTACTTC. It is translated as CASSYAPGKKEYEQYF.

This sequence joins TRBV29-1 and TRBJ2-1; 8 bases agree with TRBD2. The germline V gene encodes CDR1 SQVTM and CDR2 ANQGSEA. V shed 4 bases and J 9 bases; nucleotides not matched to a gene: 8. This CDR3 spans 13 amino acids. Written as DNA, the CDR3 is TGCAGCGTTGCCGGGACTAGGGGGGTTGAGCAGTTCTTC. It yields the protein CSVAGTRGVEQFF.

The chain links TRBV2 to TRBJ2-7; 10 bases map to TRBD1. Germline V gives CDR1 SNHLY, CDR2 FYNNEI. The CDR3 spans 14 residues. V lost 6 bases, J lost 1 base, and 3 bases stayed unmatched. The CDR3, as DNA: TGTGCCAGCAGAGACAGGGGGCATTCCTACGAGCAGTACTTC. Residues: CASRDRGHSYEQYF.

CDR3 amino acids: CASSLSYGVDEQFF. As DNA, the CDR3 is TGTGCCAGCAGCTTATCATACGGGGTTGATGAGCAGTTCTTC. This chain links TRBV11-2 with TRBJ2-1, with D perhaps TRBD2 (5 bases). CDR1 is SGHAT, CDR2 FQNNGV, per germline. Trimming cost V 2 bases and J 8 bases, with 13 bases left between them. This CDR3 has 14 residues.

This clone was counted a single time. V usage is TRBV15 and J usage is TRBJ1-4; D is unclear. The CDR3 has 16 amino acids. CDR1 is LNHNV and CDR2 is YYDKDF in the germline V gene (reference sequence). Trimming stripped 0 bases from V and 2 bases from J, with 10 bases between. CDR3 in DNA: TGTGCCACCAGCAGAGATCATCTGGGGACTAATGAAAAACTGTTTTTT. Its translation: CATSRDHLGTNEKLFF.

This chain uses TRBV28 with TRBJ2-1, with 11 nucleotides matching TRBD2. Per the germline V gene, CDR1 is MDHEN and CDR2 is SYDVKM. The CDR3 runs to 16 residues. J was trimmed by 9 bases and V by 1 base; bases with no gene match: 8. The CDR3 DNA sequence: TGTGCCAGCAGTTTATTCCCCGGACTAGCGGGCCGTGAGCAGTTCTTC. Encoded protein: CASSLFPGLAGREQFF.

The chain is built from TRBV18 and TRBJ1-6; D is unclear. The ends were cut back, 4 bases at V and 3 bases at J, with 7 bases in the middle. The CDR3 spans 14 residues. Germline V gene data show CDR1 as KGHSH and CDR2 as LQKENI. Here the CDR3 DNA reads TGTGCCAGCTCACTCGTCAGCTATAATTCACCCCTCCACTTT. Its translation: CASSLVSYNSPLHF.